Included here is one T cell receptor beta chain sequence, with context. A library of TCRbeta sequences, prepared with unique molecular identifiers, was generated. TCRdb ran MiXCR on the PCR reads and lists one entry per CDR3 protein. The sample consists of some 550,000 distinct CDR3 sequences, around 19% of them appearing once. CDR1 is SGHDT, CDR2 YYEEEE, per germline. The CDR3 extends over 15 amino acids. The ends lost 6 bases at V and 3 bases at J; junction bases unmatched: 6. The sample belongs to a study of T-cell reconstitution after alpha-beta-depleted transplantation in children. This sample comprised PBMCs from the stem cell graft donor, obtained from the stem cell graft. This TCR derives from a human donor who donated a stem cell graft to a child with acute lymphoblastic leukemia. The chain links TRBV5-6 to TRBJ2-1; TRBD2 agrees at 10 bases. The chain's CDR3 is CASNGLADFYNEQFF. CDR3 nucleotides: TGTGCCAGCAACGGACTAGCGGACTTCTACAATGAGCAGTTCTTC.